This T cell receptor beta chain is from a study of regulatory T cells in long-lasting Graves disease. Study-level findings and limits: Because few samples were included, accuracy may have been lower.

The V gene's germline CDR1 is MDHEN and CDR2 SYDVKM. Trimming took 2 bases from V and 0 from J; bases not matched to a gene: 3. CDR3 length: 16 residues. Building of the TCR beta libraries involved iRepertoire HTBI primers and Arm-PCR of CDR3 regions. One entry per CDR3 protein results from TCRdb running MiXCR on the multiplex PCR reads. The sample contains about 400,000 distinct CDR3 sequences, 14% to 15% of which appear only once. Regarding this clonotype: The antigen remains unidentified.

As to time point: newly diagnosed GD, antithyroid drugs for less than 3 months. RNA isolated from PBMCs was used to make the TCR library. These data were also filed under a second study, of T cells in Graves' hyperthyroidism and ophthalmopathy. That source reports: Blood also showed most of the thyroid clonotypes that were expanded above 0.001.

The chain has TRBV28 and TRBJ2-1, with 8 bases aligning to TRBD2. This specimen consisted of peripheral blood mononuclear cells (PBMCs), obtained at new diagnosis, from a patient treated with antithyroid drugs. The clonotype was recovered from a woman between 40 and 50 years old with Graves disease. The CDR3 DNA is TGTGCCAGCAGTTTACAAGCGGGAGCCTCCTACAATGAGCAGTTCTTC. Its translation: CASSLQAGASYNEQFF.